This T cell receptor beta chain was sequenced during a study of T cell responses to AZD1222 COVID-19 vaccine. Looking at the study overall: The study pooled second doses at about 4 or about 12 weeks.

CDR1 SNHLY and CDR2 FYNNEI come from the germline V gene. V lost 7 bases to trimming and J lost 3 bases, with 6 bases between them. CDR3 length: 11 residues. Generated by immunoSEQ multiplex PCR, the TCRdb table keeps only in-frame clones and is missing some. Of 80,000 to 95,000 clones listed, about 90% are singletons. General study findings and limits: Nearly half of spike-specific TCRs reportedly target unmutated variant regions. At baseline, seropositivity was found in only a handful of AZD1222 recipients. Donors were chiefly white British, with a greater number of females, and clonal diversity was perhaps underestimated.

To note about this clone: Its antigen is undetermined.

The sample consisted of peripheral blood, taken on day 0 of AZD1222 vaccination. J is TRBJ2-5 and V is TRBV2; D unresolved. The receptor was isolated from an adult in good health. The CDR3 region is CASKREETQYF. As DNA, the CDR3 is TGTGCCAGCAAAAGGGAAGAGACCCAGTACTTC. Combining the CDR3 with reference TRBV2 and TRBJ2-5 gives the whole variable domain EPEVTQTPSHQVTQMGQEVILRCVPISNHLYFYWYRQILGQKVEFLVSFYNNEISEKSEIFDDQFSVERPDGSNFTLKIRSTKLEDSAMYFCASKREETQYFGPGTRLLVL.